This T cell receptor beta chain was recovered during a study of T cells in Graves' hyperthyroidism and ophthalmopathy. Amplification targeted TCR beta CDR3 regions from RNA transcripts. The HTBI primer set drove a first-round RT-PCR of the TCR CDR3. In TCRdb, the multiplex PCR reads were re-called with MiXCR into one record per CDR3 protein. The repertoire holds about 600,000 distinct CDR3 sequences, approximately 14% seen once, with 6.5% to 9% in the top ten. In this sample, this clonotype turned up a few times. V lost 6 bases and J lost 0; bases outside the gene matches: 17. Germline V lookup: CDR1 LNHDA, CDR2 SQIVND (reference sequence). CDR3 length: 19 residues.

The chain couples TRBV19 to TRBJ2-1; 7 bases match TRBD2. The specimen was blood. The receptor was derived from a young woman with Graves' ophthalmopathy. CDR3 DNA sequence: TGTGCCAGTAGGCGGTCTCGGGCTAGCGGCTTGGGCTCCTACAATGAGCAGTTCTTC. It codes for CASRRSRASGLGSYNEQFF.